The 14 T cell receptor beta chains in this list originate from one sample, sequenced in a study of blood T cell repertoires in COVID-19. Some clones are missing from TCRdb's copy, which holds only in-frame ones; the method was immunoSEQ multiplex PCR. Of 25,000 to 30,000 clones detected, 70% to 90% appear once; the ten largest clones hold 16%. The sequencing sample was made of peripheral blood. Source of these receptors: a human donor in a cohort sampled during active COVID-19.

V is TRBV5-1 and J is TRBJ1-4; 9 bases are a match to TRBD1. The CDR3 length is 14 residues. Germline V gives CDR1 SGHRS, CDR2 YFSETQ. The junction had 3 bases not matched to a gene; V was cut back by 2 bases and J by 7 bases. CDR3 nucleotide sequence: TGCGCCAGCAGCTTCGGGACAGGGCCTGAAAAACTGTTTTTT. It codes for CASSFGTGPEKLFF.

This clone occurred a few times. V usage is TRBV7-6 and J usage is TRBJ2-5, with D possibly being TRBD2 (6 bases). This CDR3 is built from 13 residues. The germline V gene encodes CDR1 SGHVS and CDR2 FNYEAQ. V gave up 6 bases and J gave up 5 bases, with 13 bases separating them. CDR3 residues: CASRTSLFETQYF. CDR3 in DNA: TGTGCCAGCAGGACTAGTTTATTCGAGACCCAGTACTTC.

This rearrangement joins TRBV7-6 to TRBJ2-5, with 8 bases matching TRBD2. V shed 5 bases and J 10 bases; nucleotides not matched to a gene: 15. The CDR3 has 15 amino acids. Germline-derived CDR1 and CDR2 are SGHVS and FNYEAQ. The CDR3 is CASSRPGRGVGGQYF. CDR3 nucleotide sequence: TGTGCCAGCAGCCGTCCGGGGCGGGGGGTAGGTGGCCAGTACTTC.

The CDR3 is CASSIALEGTQYF. The CDR3 bases are TGTGCCAGTAGTATAGCCCTAGAGGGGACCCAGTACTTC. This chain uses TRBV19 with TRBJ2-5, with D perhaps matching TRBD2 (5 bases). The germline CDR1 and CDR2 sequences are LNHDA and SQIVND (reference sequence). V was shortened by 1 base and J by 7 bases, with 10 bases between the two germline ends. There are 13 residues in the CDR3.

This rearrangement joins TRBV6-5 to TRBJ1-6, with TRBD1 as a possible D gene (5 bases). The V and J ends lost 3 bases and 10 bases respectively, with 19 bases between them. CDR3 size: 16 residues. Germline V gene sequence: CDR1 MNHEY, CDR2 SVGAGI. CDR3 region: CASSYKFVGRESPLHF. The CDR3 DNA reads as TGTGCCAGCAGTTATAAATTCGTGGGGCGTGAGTCACCCCTCCACTTT.

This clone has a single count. Here the CDR3 reads CASSIGGGGYYTGELFF. The CDR3 bases are TGTGCCAGTAGTATTGGAGGGGGCGGGTACTACACCGGGGAGCTGTTTTTT. The rearrangement joins TRBV19 to TRBJ2-2, with D possibly being TRBD1 (7 bases). Trimming shortened V by 3 bases and J by 3 bases, and 17 bases separated the two germline ends. The CDR3 is 17 amino acids. Germline-derived CDR1 and CDR2 are LNHDA and SQIVND (reference sequence).

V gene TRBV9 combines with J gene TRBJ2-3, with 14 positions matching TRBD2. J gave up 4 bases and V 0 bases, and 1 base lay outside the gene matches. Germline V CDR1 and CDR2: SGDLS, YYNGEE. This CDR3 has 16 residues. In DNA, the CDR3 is TGTGCCAGCAGCGTAGAGGGACTAGCGGGAGCAGATACGCAGTATTTT. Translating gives CASSVEGLAGADTQYF.

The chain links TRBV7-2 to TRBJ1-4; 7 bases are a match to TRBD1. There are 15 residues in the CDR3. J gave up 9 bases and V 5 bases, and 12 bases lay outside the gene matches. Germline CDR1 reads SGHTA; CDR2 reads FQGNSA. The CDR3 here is CASSTEGASSKKLFF. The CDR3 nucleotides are TGTGCCAGCAGCACCGAGGGGGCATCGTCTAAAAAACTGTTTTTT. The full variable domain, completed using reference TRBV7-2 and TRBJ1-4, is GAGVSQSPSNKVTEKGKDVELRCDPISGHTALYWYRQSLGQGLEFLIYFQGNSAPDKSGLPSDRFSAERTGGSVSTLTIQRTQQEDSAVYLCASSTEGASSKKLFFGSGTQLSVL.

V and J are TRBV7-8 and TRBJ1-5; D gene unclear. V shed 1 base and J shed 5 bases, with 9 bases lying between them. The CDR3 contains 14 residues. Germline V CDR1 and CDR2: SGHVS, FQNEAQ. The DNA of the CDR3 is TGTGCCAGCAGCTTAGGGATGGAGGATCAGCCCCAGCATTTT. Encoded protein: CASSLGMEDQPQHF.

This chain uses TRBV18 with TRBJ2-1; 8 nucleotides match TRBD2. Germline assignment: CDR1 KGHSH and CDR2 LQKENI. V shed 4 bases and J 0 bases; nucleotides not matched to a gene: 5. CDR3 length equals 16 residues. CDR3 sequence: CASSQSGGASYNEQFF. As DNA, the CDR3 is TGTGCCAGCTCACAATCCGGGGGGGCCTCCTACAATGAGCAGTTCTTC. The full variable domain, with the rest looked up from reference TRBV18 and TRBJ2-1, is NAGVMQNPRHLVRRRGQEARLRCSPMKGHSHVYWYRQLPEEGLKFMVYLQKENIIDESGMPKERFSAEFPKEGPSILRIQQVVRGDSAAYFCASSQSGGASYNEQFFGPGTRLTVL.

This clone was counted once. CDR3: CASSQGHAGGEAFF. The CDR3 DNA follows: TGTGCCAGCAGCCAGGGCCACGCCGGGGGGGAAGCTTTCTTT. The chain uses TRBV3-1 (or the pseudogene TRBV3-2) and TRBJ1-1, with D possibly matching TRBD1 (5 bases). The CDR3 totals 14 residues. Per the germline V gene, CDR1 is LGHDT and CDR2 is YNNKEL (reference sequence). The V end was cut by 3 bases, the J end by 8 bases, with 16 bases between.

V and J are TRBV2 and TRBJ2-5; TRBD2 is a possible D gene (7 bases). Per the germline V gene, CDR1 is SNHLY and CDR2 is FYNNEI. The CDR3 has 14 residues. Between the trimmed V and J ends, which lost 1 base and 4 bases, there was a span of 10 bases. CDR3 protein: CASSEDGGPETQYF. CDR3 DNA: TGTGCCAGCAGTGAAGACGGGGGGCCAGAGACCCAGTACTTC.

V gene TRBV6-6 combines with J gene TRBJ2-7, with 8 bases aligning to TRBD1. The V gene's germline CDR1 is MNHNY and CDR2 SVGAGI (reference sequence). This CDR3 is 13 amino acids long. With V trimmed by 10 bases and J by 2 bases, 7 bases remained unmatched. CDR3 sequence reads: CATDSGGAYEQYF. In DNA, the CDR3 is TGTGCCACCGATTCAGGGGGCGCCTACGAGCAGTACTTC.

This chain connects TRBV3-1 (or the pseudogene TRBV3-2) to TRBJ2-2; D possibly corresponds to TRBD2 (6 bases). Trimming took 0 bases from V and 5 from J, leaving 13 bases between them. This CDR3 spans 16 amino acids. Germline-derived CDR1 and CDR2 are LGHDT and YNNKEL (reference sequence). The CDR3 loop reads CASSQDWGTQTGELFF. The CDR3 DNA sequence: TGTGCCAGCAGCCAAGATTGGGGGACTCAAACCGGGGAGCTGTTTTTT.